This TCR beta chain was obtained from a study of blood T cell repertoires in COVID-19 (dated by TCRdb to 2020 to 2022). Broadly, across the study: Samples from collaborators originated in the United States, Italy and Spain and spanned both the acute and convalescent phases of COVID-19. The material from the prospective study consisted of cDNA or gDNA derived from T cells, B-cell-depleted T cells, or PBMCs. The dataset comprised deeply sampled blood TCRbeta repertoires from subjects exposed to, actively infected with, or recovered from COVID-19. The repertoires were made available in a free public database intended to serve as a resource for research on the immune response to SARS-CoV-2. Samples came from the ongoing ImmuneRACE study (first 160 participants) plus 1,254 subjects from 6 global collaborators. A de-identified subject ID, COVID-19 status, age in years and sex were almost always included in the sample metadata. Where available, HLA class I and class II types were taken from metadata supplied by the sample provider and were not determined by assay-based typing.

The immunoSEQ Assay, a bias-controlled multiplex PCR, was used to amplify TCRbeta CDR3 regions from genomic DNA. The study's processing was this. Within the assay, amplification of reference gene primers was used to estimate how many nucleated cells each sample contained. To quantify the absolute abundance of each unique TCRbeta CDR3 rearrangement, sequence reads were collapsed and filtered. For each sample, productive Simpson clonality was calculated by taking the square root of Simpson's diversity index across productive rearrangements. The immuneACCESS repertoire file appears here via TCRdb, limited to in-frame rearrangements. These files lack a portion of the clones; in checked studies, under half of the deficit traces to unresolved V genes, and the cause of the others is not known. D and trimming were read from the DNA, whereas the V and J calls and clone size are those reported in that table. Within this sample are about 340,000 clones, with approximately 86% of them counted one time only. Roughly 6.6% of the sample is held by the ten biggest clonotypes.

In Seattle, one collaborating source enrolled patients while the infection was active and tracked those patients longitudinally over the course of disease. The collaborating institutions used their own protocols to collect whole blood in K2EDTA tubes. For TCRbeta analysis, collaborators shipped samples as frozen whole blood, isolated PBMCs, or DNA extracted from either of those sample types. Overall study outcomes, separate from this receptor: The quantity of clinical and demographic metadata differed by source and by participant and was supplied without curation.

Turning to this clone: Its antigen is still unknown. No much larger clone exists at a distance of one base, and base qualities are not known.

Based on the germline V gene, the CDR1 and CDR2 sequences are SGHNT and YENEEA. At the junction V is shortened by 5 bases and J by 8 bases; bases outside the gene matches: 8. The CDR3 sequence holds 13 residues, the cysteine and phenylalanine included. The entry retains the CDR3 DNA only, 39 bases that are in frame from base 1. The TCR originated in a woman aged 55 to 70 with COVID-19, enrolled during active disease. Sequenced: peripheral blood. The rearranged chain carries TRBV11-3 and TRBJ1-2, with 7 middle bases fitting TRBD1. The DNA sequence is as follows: TGTGCCAGCAGCCTCCGTCAGGGGGGCGGCTACACCTTC. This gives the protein CASSLRQGGGYTF.